This T cell receptor beta chain comes out of a study of beta chain features in type 1 diabetes. The isolated RNA, all of it, was reverse transcribed, so expressed TCRB transcripts were what got sequenced. Naive, central memory and regulatory T cell samples came to a mean of roughly 4 million reads. Sequencing used immunoSEQ multiplex PCR; TCRdb keeps in-frame clones, though not all of them. The sample lists hundreds of thousands of clones, more than 13% occurring once. This clone was recorded a few times. Its antigen is unidentified. Trimming took off 6 bases at V and 1 base at J, with 10 bases between the two ends. The CDR3 contains 13 residues. Germline CDR1 reads KGHSH; CDR2 reads LQKENI. General study points: Patients with Type 1 diabetes showed moderately but significantly shorter TCRB CDR3s in all four CD4+ subsets. Fewer junction insertions and more nucleotide deletions appeared in type 1 diabetes patients.

Input material: naive CD4+ T cells from blood. The chain combines TRBV18 with TRBJ2-7; D gene uncertain. This TCR came from a man aged 18 to 29 with type 1 diabetes. CDR3 loop: CASSLGSSYEQYF. The CDR3 nucleotides are TGTGCCAGCTCGTTAGGAAGTTCCTACGAGCAGTACTTC.